The source of this TCR beta chain is a study of cytomegalovirus exposure and HLA in healthy donors. To note about this clone: Its specificity is unknown.

Whole-study findings and limits: An Asian-associated ancestry cluster reportedly showed fewer N-insertions than the roughly 700-donor mean in a later analysis.

The PCR was carried out with 60 Vbeta primers and 13 Jbeta primers. Only in-frame clones appear in the TCRdb table, and some are missing; sequencing was by immunoSEQ multiplex PCR. The sample lists about 190,000 clones, roughly four fifths seen once, with around 3.3% in the top ten. Germline V CDR1 and CDR2: SEHNR, FQNEAQ (reference sequence). V lost 5 bases, J lost 4 bases, and 9 bases lay in between. There are 13 residues in the CDR3. This TCR came from a woman in her 30s in good health and CMV-seropositive. The chain links TRBV7-9 to TRBJ1-5; possibly TRBD1 for D (6 bases). The specimen was PBMCs. The DNA for the CDR3 is TGTGCCAGCAGCGCACAGGGAAATCAGCCCCAGCATTTT. Translation: CASSAQGNQPQHF.